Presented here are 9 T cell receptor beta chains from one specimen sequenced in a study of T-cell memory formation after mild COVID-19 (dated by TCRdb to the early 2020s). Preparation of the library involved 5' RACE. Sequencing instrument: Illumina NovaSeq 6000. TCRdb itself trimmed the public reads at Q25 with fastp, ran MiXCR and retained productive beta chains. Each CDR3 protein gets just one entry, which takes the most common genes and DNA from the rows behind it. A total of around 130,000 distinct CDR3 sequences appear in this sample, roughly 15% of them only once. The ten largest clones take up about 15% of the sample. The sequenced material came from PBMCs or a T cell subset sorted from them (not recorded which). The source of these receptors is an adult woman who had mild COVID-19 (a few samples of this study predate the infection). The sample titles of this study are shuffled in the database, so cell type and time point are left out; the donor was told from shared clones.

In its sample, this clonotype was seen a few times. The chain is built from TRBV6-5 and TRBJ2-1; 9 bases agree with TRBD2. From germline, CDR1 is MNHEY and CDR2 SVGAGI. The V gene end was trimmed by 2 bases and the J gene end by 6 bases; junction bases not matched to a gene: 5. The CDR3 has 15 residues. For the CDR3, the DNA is TGTGCCAGCAGTTACGAAGCGGGAGGCATCAATGAGCAGTTCTTC. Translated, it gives CASSYEAGGINEQFF.

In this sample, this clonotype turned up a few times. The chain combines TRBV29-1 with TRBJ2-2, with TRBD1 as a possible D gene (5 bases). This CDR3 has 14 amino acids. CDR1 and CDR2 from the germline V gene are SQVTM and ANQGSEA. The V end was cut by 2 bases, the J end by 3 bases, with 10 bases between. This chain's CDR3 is CSVERGIDTGELFF. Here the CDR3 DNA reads TGCAGCGTTGAAAGGGGTATAGACACCGGGGAGCTGTTTTTT.

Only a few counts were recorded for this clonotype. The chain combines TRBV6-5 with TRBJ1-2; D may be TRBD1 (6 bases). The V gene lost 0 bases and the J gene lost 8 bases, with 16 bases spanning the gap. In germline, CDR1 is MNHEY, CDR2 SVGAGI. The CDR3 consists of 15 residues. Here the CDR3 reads CASSYSKAGAEGYTF. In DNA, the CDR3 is TGTGCCAGCAGTTACTCGAAGGCAGGGGCCGAGGGCTACACCTTC.

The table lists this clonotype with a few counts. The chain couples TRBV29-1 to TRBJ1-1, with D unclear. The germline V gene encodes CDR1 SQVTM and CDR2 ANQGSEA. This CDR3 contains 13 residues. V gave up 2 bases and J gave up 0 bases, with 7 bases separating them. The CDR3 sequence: CSVELGMNTEAFF. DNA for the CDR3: TGCAGCGTTGAATTGGGGATGAACACTGAAGCTTTCTTT.

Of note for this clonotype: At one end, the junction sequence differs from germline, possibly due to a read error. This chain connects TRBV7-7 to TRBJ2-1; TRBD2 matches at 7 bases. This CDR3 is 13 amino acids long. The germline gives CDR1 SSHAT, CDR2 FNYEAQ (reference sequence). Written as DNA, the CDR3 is TGTGCTAGCAGCTTAGCGCTAGCGGCTGAGCAGTTCTTC. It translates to CASSLALAAEQFF.

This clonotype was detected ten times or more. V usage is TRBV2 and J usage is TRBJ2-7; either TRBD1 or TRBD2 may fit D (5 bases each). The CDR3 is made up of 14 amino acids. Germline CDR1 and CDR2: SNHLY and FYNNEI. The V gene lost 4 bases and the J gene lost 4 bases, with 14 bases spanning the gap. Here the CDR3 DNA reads TGTGCCAGCAGTGGGGGGAAAAGTGGGTACGAGCAGTACTTC. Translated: CASSGGKSGYEQYF. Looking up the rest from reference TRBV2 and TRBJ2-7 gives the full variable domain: EPEVTQTPSHQVTQMGQEVILRCVPISNHLYFYWYRQILGQKVEFLVSFYNNEISEKSEIFDDQFSVERPDGSNFTLKIRSTKLEDSAMYFCASSGGKSGYEQYFGPGTRLTVT.

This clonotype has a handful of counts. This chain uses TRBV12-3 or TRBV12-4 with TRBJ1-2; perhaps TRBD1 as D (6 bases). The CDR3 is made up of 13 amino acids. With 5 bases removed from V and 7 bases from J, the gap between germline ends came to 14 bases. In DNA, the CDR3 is TGTGCCAGCAGTCCCACGGAGACAGGTGGCTACACCTTC. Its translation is CASSPTETGGYTF.

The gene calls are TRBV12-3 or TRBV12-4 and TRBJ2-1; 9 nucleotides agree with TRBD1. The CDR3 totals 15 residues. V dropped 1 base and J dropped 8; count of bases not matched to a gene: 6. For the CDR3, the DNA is TGTGCCAGCAGTTTAGGAGGGACAGGGAGGGATGAGCAGTTCTTC. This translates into CASSLGGTGRDEQFF.

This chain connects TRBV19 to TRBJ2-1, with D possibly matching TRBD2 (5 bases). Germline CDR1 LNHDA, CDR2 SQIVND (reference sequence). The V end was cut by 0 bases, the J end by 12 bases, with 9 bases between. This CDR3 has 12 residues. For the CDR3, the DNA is TGTGCCAGTAGTATAGACCAGACTATGCAGTTCTTC. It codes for CASSIDQTMQFF.